The 18 T cell receptor beta chains below come from one sample, sequenced in a study of regulatory T cells in long-lasting Graves disease. Through Arm-PCR of CDR3 regions and iRepertoire HTBI primers, TCR beta libraries were built. TCRdb itself ran the multiplex PCR reads through MiXCR, one entry per CDR3 protein. The table shows 350,000 to 550,000 distinct CDR3 sequences, with about 16% occurring only once. Time point indicated: newly diagnosed GD, antithyroid drugs for less than 3 months. Generation of the TCR library employed RNA extracted from PBMCs. These sequences were also reported in another study, on T cells in Graves' hyperthyroidism and ophthalmopathy.

The sequencing here drew on peripheral blood mononuclear cells (PBMCs), taken at new diagnosis, from a patient treated with antithyroid drugs. These receptors were taken from a woman aged 18-29 years with Graves disease.

This clonotype has ten or more counts. The CDR3 DNA is TGTGCCAGCAGCCCGACAGAGAACTATGGCTACACCTTC. The encoded protein is CASSPTENYGYTF. This rearrangement joins TRBV18 to TRBJ1-2; a possible D gene is TRBD1 (5 bases). CDR3 length: 13 residues. Germline assignment: CDR1 KGHSH and CDR2 LQKENI. V was shortened by 8 bases and J by 2 bases, with 12 bases between the two germline ends.

This clonotype was seen repeatedly, ten times or more. The J gene is TRBJ2-7, the V gene TRBV27; a weak D match, TRBD2 (5 bases). The length of the CDR3 is 15 residues. Germline V gene lookup returns CDR1 MNHEY and CDR2 SMNVEV (reference sequence). With 3 bases removed from V and 0 bases from J, the gap between germline ends came to 12 bases. This CDR3 reads CASSFTTRGSYEQYF. CDR3 nucleotides: TGTGCCAGCAGTTTCACGACACGGGGCTCCTACGAGCAGTACTTC.

Only a few counts were recorded for this clonotype. This rearrangement joins TRBV7-6 to TRBJ2-4; 9 bases match TRBD2. Germline-derived CDR1 and CDR2 are SGHVS and FNYEAQ. This CDR3 spans 16 amino acids. Germline trimming cut 1 base from V and 9 bases from J; bases unmatched to any gene: 10. As DNA, the CDR3 is TGTGCCAGCAGCTTAGGACCCGGGACTAGCCGGAGCATTCAGTACTTC. Protein: CASSLGPGTSRSIQYF.

This clonotype was seen a few times. The chain employs TRBV27 and TRBJ2-1; TRBD1 matches at 7 bases. The CDR3 sequence is 14 residues long. Per the germline V gene, CDR1 is MNHEY and CDR2 is SMNVEV (reference sequence). J lost 6 bases, V lost 5 bases, and 7 bases had no gene match. The CDR3 DNA reads TGTGCCAGCAGTCCAGGACAGGCAGGCAATGAGCAGTTCTTC. Amino acid sequence: CASSPGQAGNEQFF.

The V gene is TRBV27, the J gene TRBJ2-7, with D tentatively TRBD1 (7 bases). Germline V gene data show CDR1 as MNHEY and CDR2 as SMNVEV (reference sequence). Trimming cost V 10 bases and J 6 bases, with 19 bases left between them. The length of the CDR3 is 13 residues. CDR3 DNA sequence: TGTGCCACCAGCCAGGCAGGGGGGTTCGAGCAGTACTTC. This sequence encodes CATSQAGGFEQYF.

In the case of this clonotype: A far larger clone is off by one base, so a read error is likely. The rearrangement links TRBV2 to TRBJ2-1; D may be TRBD2 (6 bases). This CDR3 is 12 amino acids long. Trimming left V 6 bases short and J 10 bases short, with 13 bases between. Germline CDR1 SNHLY, CDR2 FYNNEI. CDR3 amino acids: CASRRAGYEQFF. The CDR3 nucleotides read TGTGCCAGCAGAAGAGCGGGCTACGAGCAGTTCTTC.

There are many counts of this clonotype. V gene TRBV11-3 combines with J gene TRBJ2-1; D is unclear. In germline, CDR1 is SGHNT, CDR2 YENEEA. CDR3 length: 12 amino acids. V lost 8 bases to trimming and J lost 8 bases, with 13 bases between them. DNA of the CDR3: TGTGCCAGCGCGAACTTCGCGGATGAGCAGTTCTTC. Translated: CASANFADEQFF.

This chain uses TRBV6-1 with TRBJ2-1, with D possibly being TRBD1 or TRBD2 (5 bases each). Trimming took off 4 bases at V and 10 bases at J, with 8 bases between the two ends. The CDR3 runs 11 residues. Germline-derived CDR1 and CDR2 are MNHNS and SASEGT. CDR3 in amino acids: CASSGGVEQFF. The CDR3 DNA is TGTGCCAGCAGTGGAGGGGTAGAGCAGTTCTTC.

This clonotype has only a few counts. The V and J genes are TRBV6-5 and TRBJ1-4; D unresolved. The CDR3 is 15 amino acids. The V and J ends lost 2 bases and 4 bases respectively, with 11 bases between them. CDR1 and CDR2 (germline): MNHEY, SVGAGI. CDR3 nucleotides: TGTGCCAGCAGTTACCTGGCGGGGAATAATGAAAAACTGTTTTTT. It encodes CASSYLAGNNEKLFF.

This clonotype appeared many times. The gene calls are TRBV20-1 and TRBJ1-2; perhaps TRBD1 as D (5 bases). The CDR3 runs to 11 residues. Germline assignment: CDR1 DFQATT and CDR2 SNEGSKA (reference sequence). V lost 7 bases and J lost 3, with 9 bases in between. DNA of the CDR3: TGCAGTGTGGGGGAATACTATGGCTACACCTTC. It yields the protein CSVGEYYGYTF.

The table lists this clonotype with many counts. CDR3 residues: CSARDLGFNQPQHF. CDR3 nucleotides: TGCAGTGCTAGAGATCTAGGGTTTAATCAGCCCCAGCATTTT. This sequence joins TRBV20-1 and TRBJ1-5; D not resolved. This CDR3 is 14 amino acids long. Germline-derived CDR1 and CDR2 are DFQATT and SNEGSKA (reference sequence). The V end lost 0 bases, the J end lost 4 bases, and 10 bases lay between the germline ends.

This clonotype was seen repeatedly, ten times or more. The chain links TRBV28 to TRBJ2-3; D remains ambiguous. CDR3 length: 16 residues. The V gene's germline CDR1 is MDHEN and CDR2 SYDVKM. Trimming removed 1 base at V and 2 bases at J, with 13 bases between. As DNA, the CDR3 is TGTGCCAGCAGTTTATACGGCGAAAAGCTCACAGATACGCAGTATTTT. Protein: CASSLYGEKLTDTQYF.

This clonotype came up many times. The chain uses TRBV12-3 or TRBV12-4 and TRBJ2-1; 11 nucleotides agree with TRBD1. V dropped 6 bases and J dropped 8; count of bases not matched to a gene: 9. The CDR3 extends over 15 amino acids. The DNA of the CDR3 is TGTGCCAGCAGCCTTCCCGGGACAGGGGGTCATGAGCAGTTCTTC. Amino acids: CASSLPGTGGHEQFF.

This clonotype was seen a few times. This sequence joins TRBV5-1 and TRBJ1-1; the D gene is possibly TRBD1 (6 bases). The CDR3 covers 15 residues. The V end was cut by 2 bases, the J end by 1 base, with 12 bases between. Looked up from germline, CDR1 is SGHRS and CDR2 is YFSETQ. The CDR3 loop is CASSFNGQPNTEAFF. The CDR3 bases are TGCGCCAGCAGCTTTAATGGACAGCCGAACACTGAAGCTTTCTTT.

This clonotype was recorded many times. This chain uses TRBV5-1 with TRBJ2-3, with D uncertain. This CDR3 has 12 residues. Germline loops: CDR1 SGHRS, CDR2 YFSETQ. The germline V and J ends were trimmed by 9 bases and 0 bases, with 8 bases remaining between them. The CDR3 is CAITPSTDTQYF. The CDR3 DNA sequence: TGCGCCATCACCCCGAGCACAGATACGCAGTATTTT.

The sample holds many counts of this clonotype. The J gene is TRBJ2-1, the V gene TRBV2; TRBD2 aligns across 9 bases. Per the germline V gene, CDR1 is SNHLY and CDR2 is FYNNEI. This CDR3 contains 14 residues. V shed 8 bases, J shed 8 bases, and the junction held 10 bases outside the gene matches. Here the CDR3 reads CASALAGSFYEQFF. The CDR3 DNA reads TGTGCCAGCGCGCTAGCGGGAAGCTTCTATGAGCAGTTCTTC.

This clonotype was seen at least ten times. In DNA form, the CDR3 reads TGCAGCGTTGGGGGACTAGCGGGCAGCTACGAGCAGTACTTC. Translated, it gives CSVGGLAGSYEQYF. J is TRBJ2-7 and V is TRBV29-1; TRBD2 aligns across 12 bases. V shed 4 bases, J shed 3 bases, and the junction held 4 bases outside the gene matches. Germline CDR1 is SQVTM and CDR2 is ANQGSEA. CDR3 length equals 14 residues.

This clonotype was observed a few times. The gene calls are TRBV20-1 and TRBJ2-5, with D tentatively TRBD1 or TRBD2 (6 bases each). The CDR3 contains 14 residues. Trimming pared 0 bases from V and 4 bases from J, leaving 12 bases between. From germline, CDR1 is DFQATT and CDR2 SNEGSKA (reference sequence). CDR3 sequence reads: CSARDPGARETQYF. The CDR3 DNA is TGCAGTGCTAGAGATCCGGGGGCCAGAGAGACCCAGTACTTC.